Sequencing of this TCR beta chain was carried out in a study of radiation and T cells in renal cell carcinoma. Study overall: Nephrectomy followed 15 Gy stereotactic body radiation by 4 weeks. Study observations and caveats: Top tumor clonotypes rose in blood 2 weeks post-radiation, then contracted.

In the case of this clone: The antigen is undetermined.

Profiling relied on immunoSEQ multiplex PCR, and the TCRdb table lists in-frame clones only, not all of them. The table shows some 140,000 clones, with more than 70% occurring only once. The time point: baseline pretreatment blood. The treatment is: 15 Gy SBRT to primary tumor, nephrectomy 4 weeks later. Clear cell pathology was present in this patient's renal cell carcinoma. CDR1 is LNHDA, CDR2 SQIVND, per germline (reference sequence). V was trimmed by 7 bases and J by 7 bases, leaving 13 bases between them. The CDR3 spans 13 residues. This clonotype originated in a woman aged 45-65 years with renal cell carcinoma. The chain joins TRBV19 to TRBJ1-4; no firm D call. This specimen consisted of blood, obtained from a patient whose treatment included radiotherapy and nephrectomy. CDR3 sequence reads: CASIWTWGEKLFF. CDR3 nucleotide sequence: TGTGCCAGTATCTGGACTTGGGGTGAAAAACTGTTTTTT.